This T cell receptor beta chain was captured in a study of blood T cell repertoires in COVID-19. Study context: PBMCs, B-cell-depleted T cells, or T cells provided the cDNA or gDNA that made up the material.

Germline loops: CDR1 MNHEY, CDR2 SMNVEV (reference sequence). The CDR3 spans 14 residues. V was cut by 4 bases and J by 1 base, with 10 bases left in between. Only in-frame clones appear in the TCRdb table, and some are missing; sequencing was by immunoSEQ multiplex PCR. The sample holds roughly 360,000 clones, 88% seen once. Participants were aged about 18 to 100 years, lived in 20 to 25 US areas, and enrolled virtually. The clonotype originates from a woman aged 30 to 39 with acute COVID-19. V and J are TRBV27 and TRBJ1-1; D unclear. Sequencing was carried out using PBMCs or T cells enriched from blood (not recorded which). CDR3 in DNA: TGTGCCAGCAGTTGGCTTCATTCGAACACTGAAGCTTTCTTT. It yields the protein CASSWLHSNTEAFF.